This is a list of T cell receptor beta chains from one sample in a study of CXCR3-negative and CXCR3-positive naive CD8 T cells. TCRdb reprocessed the 5' RACE reads; each CDR3 protein has one entry and no DNA is given. The sample includes tens of thousands of distinct CDR3 sequences. Sequenced: naive CXCR3- CD8+ T cells from blood. The receptors come from a human donor in good health. Some clones in this sample may be carry-over from other donors' samples. Both conserved end residues are part of each CDR3. The order of the fields is J gene, V gene, CDR3 protein.

TRBJ2-1	TRBV29-1	CSTSDGQRLDEQFF
TRBJ2-2	TRBV7-9	CASSPVGAGELFF
TRBJ2-7	TRBV14	CASSHYSYEQYF
TRBJ2-2	TRBV4-1	CASSQTYGELFF
TRBJ2-7	TRBV29-1	CSVELGAYEQYF
TRBJ2-7	TRBV7-9	CASSGTGGTYYF
TRBJ2-2	TRBV7-9	CASSSPSALTSGFNTGELFF
TRBJ2-7	TRBV2	CAHEGDNKGQTTYEQYF
TRBJ2-7	TRBV29-1	CSVVLGGPYEQYF
TRBJ1-1	TRBV29-1	CSVWGGGQNTEAFF
TRBJ2-3	TRBV29-1	CSVWGGRARTDTQYF
TRBJ2-1	TRBV28	CASSFLGHHSYNEQFF
TRBJ2-7	TRBV6-1	CASSDFLAGALSYEQYF
TRBJ1-2	TRBV7-9	CASSLSGVVPTNYGYTF
TRBJ1-5	TRBV9	CASGGTNGNQPQHF
TRBJ2-1	TRBV6-5	CASSGTGGFNEQFF
TRBJ2-3	TRBV9	CASSGGDSTDTQYF